The following is a TCR beta chain sequence with its context. This entry belongs to a study of CD8 T cells in Susac syndrome. CDR1 MDHEN and CDR2 SYDVKM come from the germline V gene. V was pared by 4 bases and J by 8 bases, with 8 bases of the junction left unmatched. The CDR3 has 14 amino acids. It was with random hexamers that about 0.45 to 1 ug RNA was reverse transcribed. TCRdb processed the immunoSEQ multiplex PCR reads anew with MiXCR; each CDR3 protein has one entry. Of approximately 190,000 distinct CDR3 sequences detected, 90% to 95% appear once; the ten largest clones hold approximately 0.09%. Sequencing of TCR beta was performed on blood CD8+ T cells and on blood CD4+ T cells.

This sequence joins TRBV28 and TRBJ2-3; 8 bases are a match to TRBD2. The source is a human donor with Susac syndrome. Sequenced input: CD4+ T cells from PBMCs. The CDR3 is CASSSFGRVVTQYF. The CDR3 region has the DNA TGTGCCAGCAGTTCCTTCGGGAGGGTGGTTACGCAGTATTTT.